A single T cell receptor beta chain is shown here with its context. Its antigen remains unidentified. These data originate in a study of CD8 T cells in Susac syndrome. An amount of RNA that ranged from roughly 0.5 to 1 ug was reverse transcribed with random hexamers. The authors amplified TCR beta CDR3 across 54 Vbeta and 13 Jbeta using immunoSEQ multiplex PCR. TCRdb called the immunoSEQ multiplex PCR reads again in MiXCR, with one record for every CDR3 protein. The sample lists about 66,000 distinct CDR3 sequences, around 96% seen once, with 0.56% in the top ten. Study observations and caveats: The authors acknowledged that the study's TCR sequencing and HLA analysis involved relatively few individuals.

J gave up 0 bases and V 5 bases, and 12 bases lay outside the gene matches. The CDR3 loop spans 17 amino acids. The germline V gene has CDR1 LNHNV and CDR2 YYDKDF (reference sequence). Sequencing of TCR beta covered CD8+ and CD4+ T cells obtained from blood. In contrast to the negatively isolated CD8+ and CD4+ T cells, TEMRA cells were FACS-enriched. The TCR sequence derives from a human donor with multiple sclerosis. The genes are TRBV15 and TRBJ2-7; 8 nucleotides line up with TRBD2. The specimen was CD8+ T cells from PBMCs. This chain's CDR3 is CATSLLREGDSSYEQYF. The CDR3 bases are TGTGCCACCAGCCTCTTACGGGAGGGCGATAGCTCCTACGAGCAGTACTTC.